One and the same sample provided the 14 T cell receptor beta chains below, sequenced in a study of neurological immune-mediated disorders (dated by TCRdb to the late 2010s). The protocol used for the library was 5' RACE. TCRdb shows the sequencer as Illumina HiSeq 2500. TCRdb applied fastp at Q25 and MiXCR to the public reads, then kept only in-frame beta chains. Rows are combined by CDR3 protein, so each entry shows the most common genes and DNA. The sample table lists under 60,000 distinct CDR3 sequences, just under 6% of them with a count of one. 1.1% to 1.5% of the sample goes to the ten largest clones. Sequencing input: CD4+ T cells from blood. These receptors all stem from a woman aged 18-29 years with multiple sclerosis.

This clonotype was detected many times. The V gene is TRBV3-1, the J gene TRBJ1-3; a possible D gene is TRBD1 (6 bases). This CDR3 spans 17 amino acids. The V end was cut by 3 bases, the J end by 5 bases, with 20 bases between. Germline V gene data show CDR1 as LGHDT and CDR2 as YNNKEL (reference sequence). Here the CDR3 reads CASSHTGATVQRNTIYF. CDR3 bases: TGTGCCAGCAGCCATACGGGGGCAACAGTACAAAGAAACACCATATATTTT.

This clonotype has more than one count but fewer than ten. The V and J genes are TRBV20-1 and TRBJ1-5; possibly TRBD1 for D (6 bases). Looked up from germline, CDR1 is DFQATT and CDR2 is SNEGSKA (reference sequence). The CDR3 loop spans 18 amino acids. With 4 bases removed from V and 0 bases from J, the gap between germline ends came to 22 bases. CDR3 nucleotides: TGCAGTGCTATTCCCCCGGGGGCCCTGAAGTATAGCAATCAGCCCCAGCATTTT. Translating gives CSAIPPGALKYSNQPQHF.

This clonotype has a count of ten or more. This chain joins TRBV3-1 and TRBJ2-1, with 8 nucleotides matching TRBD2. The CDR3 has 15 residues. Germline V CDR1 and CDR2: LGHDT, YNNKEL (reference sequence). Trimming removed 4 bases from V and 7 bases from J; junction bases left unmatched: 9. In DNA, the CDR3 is TGTGCCAGCAGCCTAACGGGGGGGCCGGTAAATGAGCAGTTCTTC. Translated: CASSLTGGPVNEQFF.

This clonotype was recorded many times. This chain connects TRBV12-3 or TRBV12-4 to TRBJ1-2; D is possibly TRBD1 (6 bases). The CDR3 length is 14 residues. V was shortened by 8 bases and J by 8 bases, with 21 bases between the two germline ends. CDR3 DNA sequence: TGTGCCAGCGTCCGCCCGGGGGGCGCCGGGGGCTACACCTTC. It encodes CASVRPGGAGGYTF.

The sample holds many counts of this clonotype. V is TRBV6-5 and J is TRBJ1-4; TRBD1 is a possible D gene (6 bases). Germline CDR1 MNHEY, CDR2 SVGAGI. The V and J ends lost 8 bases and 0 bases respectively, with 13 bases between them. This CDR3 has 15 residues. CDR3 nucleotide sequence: TGTGCCAGCTGTAACAGGGCAGCAACTAATGAAAAACTGTTTTTT. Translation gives CASCNRAATNEKLFF.

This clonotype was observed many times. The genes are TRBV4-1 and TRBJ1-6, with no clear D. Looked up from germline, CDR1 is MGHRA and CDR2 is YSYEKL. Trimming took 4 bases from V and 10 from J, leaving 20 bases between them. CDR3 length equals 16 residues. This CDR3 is CASSPPGWGSGSPLHF. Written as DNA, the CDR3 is TGCGCCAGCAGCCCCCCCGGGTGGGGAAGTGGATCACCCCTCCACTTT.

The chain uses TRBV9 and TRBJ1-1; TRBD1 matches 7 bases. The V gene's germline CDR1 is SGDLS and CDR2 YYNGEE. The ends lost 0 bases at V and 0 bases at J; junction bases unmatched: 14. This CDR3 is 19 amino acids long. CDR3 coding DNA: TGTGCCAGCAGCGTAGCTTCGGCGACAGGGAGGGAGATGAACACTGAAGCTTTCTTT. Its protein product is CASSVASATGREMNTEAFF. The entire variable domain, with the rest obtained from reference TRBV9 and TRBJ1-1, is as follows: DSGVTQTPKHLITATGQRVTLRCSPRSGDLSVYWYQQSLDQGLQFLIQYYNGEERAKGNILERFSAQQFPDLHSELNLSSLELGDSALYFCASSVASATGREMNTEAFFGQGTRLTVV.

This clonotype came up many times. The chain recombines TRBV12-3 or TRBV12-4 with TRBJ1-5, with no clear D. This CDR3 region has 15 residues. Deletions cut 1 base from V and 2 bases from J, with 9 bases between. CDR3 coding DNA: TGTGCCAGCAGTTTAGAGGGTTTGGGCAATCAGCCCCAGCATTTT. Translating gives CASSLEGLGNQPQHF.

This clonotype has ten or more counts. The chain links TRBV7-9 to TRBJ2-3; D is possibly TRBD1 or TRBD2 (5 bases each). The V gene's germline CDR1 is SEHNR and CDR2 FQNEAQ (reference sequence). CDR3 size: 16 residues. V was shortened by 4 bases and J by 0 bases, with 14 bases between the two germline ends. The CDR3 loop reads CASSSQGGRSTDTQYF. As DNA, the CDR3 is TGTGCCAGCAGCTCCCAGGGCGGGCGCAGCACAGATACGCAGTATTTT. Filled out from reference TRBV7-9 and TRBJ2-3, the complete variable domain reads DTGVSQNPRHKITKRGQNVTFRCDPISEHNRLYWYRQTLGQGPEFLTYFQNEAQLEKSRLLSDRFSAERPKGSFSTLEIQRTEQGDSAMYLCASSSQGGRSTDTQYFGPGTRLTVL.

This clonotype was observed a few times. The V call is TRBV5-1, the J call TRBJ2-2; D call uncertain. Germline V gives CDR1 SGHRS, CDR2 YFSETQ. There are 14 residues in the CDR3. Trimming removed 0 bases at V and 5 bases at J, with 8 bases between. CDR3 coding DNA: TGCGCCAGCAGCTTGGGAAGGGAAACCGGGGAGCTGTTTTTT. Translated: CASSLGRETGELFF.

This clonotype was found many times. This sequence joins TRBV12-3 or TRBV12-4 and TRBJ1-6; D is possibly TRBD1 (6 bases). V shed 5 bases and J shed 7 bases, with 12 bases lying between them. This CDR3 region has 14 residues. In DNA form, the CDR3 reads TGTGCCAGCAGTGGACAGACCGACAATTCACCCCTCCACTTT. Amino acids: CASSGQTDNSPLHF.

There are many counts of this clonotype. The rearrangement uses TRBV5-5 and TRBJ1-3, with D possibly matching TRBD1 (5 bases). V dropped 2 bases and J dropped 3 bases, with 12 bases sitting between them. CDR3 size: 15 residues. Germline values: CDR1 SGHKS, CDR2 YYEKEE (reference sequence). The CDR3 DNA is TGTGCCAGCAGCTTACGGGCAGGGCATGGAAACACCATATATTTT. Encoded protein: CASSLRAGHGNTIYF.

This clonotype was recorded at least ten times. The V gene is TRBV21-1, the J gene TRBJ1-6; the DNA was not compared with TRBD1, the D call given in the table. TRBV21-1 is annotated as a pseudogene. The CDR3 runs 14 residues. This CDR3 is CASSKARDIATLHF. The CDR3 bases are TGTGCCAGCAGCAAGGCCCGGGATATCGCCACCCTCCACTTT.

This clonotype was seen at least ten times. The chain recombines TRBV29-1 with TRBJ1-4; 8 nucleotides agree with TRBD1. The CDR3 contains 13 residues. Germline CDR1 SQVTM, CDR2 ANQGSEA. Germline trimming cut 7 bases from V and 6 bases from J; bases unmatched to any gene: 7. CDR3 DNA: TGCAGCGCCCAGGGACAGGCCTATGAAAAACTGTTTTTT. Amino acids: CSAQGQAYEKLFF.